This T cell receptor (beta chain) was observed in a study of CD8+CD57+ T cells in acquired aplastic anemia (dated by TCRdb to about 2018). Background on the whole study: DNA extracted from sorted CD4+ and CD8+ cells had a mean of 3.2 ug, with a range of roughly 0.2 to 30 ug. A CD8+CD57+ expansion meant a frequency higher than the mean frequency seen in healthy subjects.

This clonotype was seen at least ten times. Its antigen has not been determined. Base qualities were left out, and no much larger clone turns up one base away. Expansion of CD8+CD57+ cells had been shown by flow cytometry in the patients chosen for sequencing. Severe acquired aplastic anemia was diagnosed in all patients according to International Study of Aplastic Anemia and Agranulocytosis and Camitta criteria. At the time blood was sampled, none of the patients had received any therapy. The study deep-sequenced TCR repertoires of sorted CD4+ and CD8+ blood T cells from severe aplastic anemia patients and healthy subjects. Patients were enrolled in the USA under clinicaltrials.gov protocols 00001620, 01623167, 00001397, 00071045, 00081523 and 00961064. Ficoll-Paque density gradient centrifugation was used to isolate peripheral blood mononuclear cells. Before DNA extraction, CD4+ and CD8+ T cells were sorted with FACS or magnetic beads.

The research as a whole found: Patients and healthy controls showed no significant difference in CD8+ Simpson's diversity (P=0.060). Some 31 CD8+ CDR3 sequences were shared between patients and controls but appeared highly expressed in patients and within their immunodominant clones.

Genomic DNA was used as template for profiling of TCR beta VDJ combinations and CDR3 sequences. An Illumina HiSeq 2000 was the platform used for TCR repertoire sequencing. Per the authors' processing: Repertoire assessment relied on Simpson's diversity index, CDR3 size and DJ length profiles, and TRBV/TRBJ rearrangement plots. The most abundant DNA sequence in the deep sequencing data was defined as the immunodominant clone. CDR3 amino acid sequences were checked for sharing between subjects and were compared against published repertoires and the VDJdb database. The public reads were reprocessed in TCRdb via fastp at Q25 and MiXCR, keeping in-frame beta chains. Rows are unified per CDR3 protein, each entry keeping the most common DNA and genes. The V and J calls and clone size are TCRdb's, not the authors'. This sample lists fewer than 250,000 distinct CDR3 sequences; around 45% were detected once. 7% to 9.5% of the sample is taken by the ten largest.

Sequenced: sorted CD4+, CD8+, or CD8+CD57+ T cells (not recorded which) from PBMCs. The sequence derives from a human donor with aplastic anemia.

The nucleotide sequence reads as follows: TGTGCCAGCAGCGAGGTGAGCAGCAATCAGCCCCAGCATTTT. This sequence encodes CASSEVSSNQPQHF. In this chain, TRBV7-9 is recombined with TRBJ1-5, with no D gene named confidently. Spanning cysteine to phenylalanine, the CDR3 consists of 14 amino acids. The read is trimmed to its CDR3 DNA, 42 bases read in frame from base 1. CDR1 SEHNR and CDR2 FQNEAQ are derived from the germline V gene (reference sequence). Deletion took 5 bases off V and 1 base off J, with a span of 9 bases between the germline ends.